Below are 8 T cell receptor beta chains sequenced from a single sample in a study of tumour-infiltrating T cells in Burkitt lymphoma. Sequencing was performed with immunoSEQ multiplex PCR; in TCRdb, only in-frame clones are kept and a portion is missing. The sample holds approximately 4,400 clones, roughly 17% seen once. Sequences were obtained from tumor tissue. The receptors come from a human donor with diffuse large B-cell lymphoma. Some clones in this sample may be carry-over from other donors' samples.

This clone has only a few counts. The V gene is TRBV29-1, the J gene TRBJ2-3; D not certain. Per the germline V gene, CDR1 is SQVTM and CDR2 is ANQGSEA. V was shortened by 0 bases and J by 6 bases, with 10 bases between the two germline ends. The CDR3 spans 13 residues. CDR3 amino acids: CSVEETIGDTQYF. In DNA, the CDR3 is TGCAGCGTTGAAGAGACCATCGGGGATACGCAGTATTTT.

This clone was observed a handful of times. The chain carries TRBV25-1 and TRBJ1-4; D is perhaps TRBD1 (6 bases). Germline V gives CDR1 MGHDK, CDR2 SYGVNS. This CDR3 comprises 15 residues. Deletions cut 4 bases from V and 7 bases from J, with 16 bases between. CDR3 sequence: CASSATGRGGEKLFF. The CDR3 coding sequence is TGTGCCAGCAGTGCTACAGGGAGGGGGGGTGAAAAACTGTTTTTT.

This clone was observed a few times. The V gene is TRBV5-5, the J gene TRBJ2-7; possibly TRBD2 for D (5 bases). This CDR3 is 13 amino acids long. The germline gives CDR1 SGHKS, CDR2 YYEKEE (reference sequence). V dropped 9 bases and J dropped 0 bases, with 13 bases sitting between them. The CDR3 here is CATDGLDSYEQYF. The CDR3 nucleotides are TGTGCCACCGACGGACTGGACTCCTACGAGCAGTACTTC.

In this sample, this clone is large. The chain uses TRBV5-1 and TRBJ1-4, with D maybe TRBD1 (5 bases). In germline, CDR1 is SGHRS, CDR2 YFSETQ. The V gene lost 2 bases and the J gene lost 3 bases, with 14 bases spanning the gap. The CDR3 is 16 residues long. The CDR3: CASSFFEGIANEKLFF. The CDR3 nucleotides read TGCGCCAGCAGCTTCTTTGAGGGGATTGCTAATGAAAAACTGTTTTTT.

This clone was seen more than once but under ten times. This sequence joins TRBV11-2 and TRBJ1-1; D is ambiguous. There are 14 residues in the CDR3. Trimming cost V 1 base and J 4 bases, with 10 bases left between them. Germline CDR1 SGHAT, CDR2 FQNNGV. The CDR3: CASSLGAGTTEAFF. The DNA of the CDR3 is TGTGCCAGCAGCTTAGGCGCAGGTACCACTGAAGCTTTCTTT.

This clone occurred a few times. The J gene is TRBJ1-3, the V gene TRBV4-3, with D possibly TRBD1 on 5 matching bases. Per the germline V gene, CDR1 is LGHNA and CDR2 is YSLEER. CDR3 length: 15 amino acids. Trimming took 0 bases from V and 2 from J, leaving 8 bases between them. The CDR3 DNA reads as TGCGCCAGCAGCCAAGATACGGGGGCTGGAAACACCATATATTTT. The encoded protein is CASSQDTGAGNTIYF.

This chain links TRBV7-9 with TRBJ1-1, with a possible D match to TRBD1 (5 bases). This CDR3 region has 17 residues. The germline CDR1 and CDR2 sequences are SEHNR and FQNEAQ (reference sequence). Trimming cost V 7 bases and J 0 bases, with 21 bases left between them. CDR3 sequence reads: CASNPQGAAYMNTEAFF. CDR3 nucleotides: TGTGCCAGCAACCCTCAAGGGGCTGCCTACATGAACACTGAAGCTTTCTTT.

The chain carries TRBV2 and TRBJ2-3, with 9 bases matching TRBD1. The CDR3 has 15 residues. Germline V gives CDR1 SNHLY, CDR2 FYNNEI. V lost 2 bases to trimming and J lost 4 bases; unmatched junction nucleotides: 4. The CDR3 spells CASSELTGGSDTQYF. The CDR3 DNA is TGTGCCAGCAGTGAATTGACAGGGGGATCAGATACGCAGTATTTT.